Following are 29 T cell receptor beta chains from one sample sequenced in a study of T cell changes during pregnancy in multiple sclerosis. Some clones are missing from TCRdb's copy, which holds only in-frame ones; the method was immunoSEQ multiplex PCR. The table has around 57,000 clones, roughly 93% seen once; the top ten hold approximately 1.3%. This material consisted of peripheral blood, taken in the second trimester of pregnancy. The receptors here all came from a female donor with multiple sclerosis, enrolled in a pregnancy study.

The chain has TRBV6-5 and TRBJ1-6; D remains ambiguous. The ends were cut back, 0 bases at V and 5 bases at J, with 8 bases in the middle. CDR1 is MNHEY and CDR2 is SVGAGI in the germline V gene. The CDR3 totals 15 residues. The CDR3 nucleotides are TGTGCCAGCAGTTACTCGTACGGGAATAATTCACCCCTCCACTTT. It is translated as CASSYSYGNNSPLHF.

V usage is TRBV6-5 and J usage is TRBJ1-1; TRBD1 is a possible D gene (6 bases). Trimming shortened V by 6 bases and J by 0 bases, and 14 bases separated the two germline ends. Germline V gene sequence: CDR1 MNHEY, CDR2 SVGAGI. The CDR3 is 15 amino acids. The CDR3 reads CASRVGDRLNTEAFF. CDR3 bases: TGTGCCAGCAGGGTAGGAGACAGGTTGAACACTGAAGCTTTCTTT.

This sequence joins TRBV14 and TRBJ2-1; 9 bases are a match to TRBD1. Germline CDR1 and CDR2: SGHDN and FVKESK. This CDR3 is built from 15 residues. The V gene end was trimmed by 3 bases and the J gene end by 8 bases; junction bases not matched to a gene: 8. In nucleotides, the CDR3 is TGTGCCAGCAGCCACCTATGGGACAGGGCACATGAGCAGTTCTTC. This sequence encodes CASSHLWDRAHEQFF.

The V and J genes are TRBV30 and TRBJ2-7, with D possibly being TRBD1 (6 bases). Germline CDR1 GTSNPN, CDR2 SVGIG (reference sequence). Between the trimmed V and J ends, which lost 2 bases and 6 bases, there was a span of 11 bases. This CDR3 is built from 12 residues. This CDR3 is CAWSPDSFEQYF. Written as DNA, the CDR3 is TGTGCCTGGAGTCCGGACAGCTTCGAGCAGTACTTC. Combining the CDR3 with reference TRBV30 and TRBJ2-7 gives the whole variable domain SQTIHQWPATLVQPVGSPLSLECTVEGTSNPNLYWYRQAAGRGLQLLFYSVGIGQISSEVPQNLSASRPQDRQFILSSKKLLLSDSGFYLCAWSPDSFEQYFGPGTRLTVT.

The rearrangement joins TRBV5-4 to TRBJ1-6; 7 nucleotides agree with TRBD1. The CDR3 loop spans 15 amino acids. Germline V gives CDR1 SGHNT, CDR2 YYREEE (reference sequence). V gave up 0 bases and J gave up 8 bases; unmatched junction bases: 5. This CDR3 is CASSLEGGRYSPLHF. For the CDR3, the DNA is TGTGCCAGCAGCTTGGAAGGGGGCAGGTATTCACCCCTCCACTTT.

The chain is built from TRBV7-2 and TRBJ2-7, with D maybe TRBD1 (5 bases). This CDR3 has 15 amino acids. The germline gives CDR1 SGHTA, CDR2 FQGNSA. V lost 5 bases to trimming and J lost 2 bases, with 16 bases between them. The CDR3 protein is CASSLQAISTYEQYF. The CDR3 nucleotides read TGTGCCAGCAGCCTACAGGCAATCTCGACCTACGAGCAGTACTTC.

The V call is TRBV5-4, the J call TRBJ2-7, with D perhaps matching TRBD1 (5 bases). CDR3 length: 13 amino acids. Trimming shortened V by 1 base and J by 1 base, and 6 bases separated the two germline ends. In germline, CDR1 is SGHNT, CDR2 YYREEE (reference sequence). The CDR3 DNA follows: TGTGCCAGCAGCTTGACAGGATCCTACGAGCAGTACTTC. It specifies CASSLTGSYEQYF.

J is TRBJ2-5 and V is TRBV5-8, with 7 bases that match TRBD1. The CDR3 consists of 13 residues. Germline V gene lookup returns CDR1 SGHTS and CDR2 YDEGEE. V trimming: 4 bases; J trimming: 2 bases; junction bases outside the gene matches: 2. CDR3 nucleotide sequence: TGTGCCAGCAGCGGGACAGTTCAAGAGACCCAGTACTTC. It yields the protein CASSGTVQETQYF.

This clone has a single count. The chain is built from TRBV11-2 and TRBJ2-7; 10 nucleotides line up with TRBD1. CDR3 size: 15 residues. V was pared by 5 bases and J by 7 bases, with 11 bases of the junction left unmatched. The V gene's germline CDR1 is SGHAT and CDR2 FQNNGV. The CDR3 here is CASSQTDRGRGEQYF. The CDR3, as DNA: TGTGCCAGCAGCCAAACCGACAGGGGGCGAGGAGAGCAGTACTTC. Based on the CDR3 plus reference TRBV11-2 and TRBJ2-7, the full variable domain is EAGVAQSPRYKIIEKRQSVAFWCNPISGHATLYWYQQILGQGPKLLIQFQNNGVVDDSQLPKDRFSAERLKGVDSTLKIQPAKLEDSAVYLCASSQTDRGRGEQYFGPGTRLTVT.

This chain links TRBV5-1 with TRBJ2-7, with TRBD1 matching 7 bases. Germline V gene lookup returns CDR1 SGHRS and CDR2 YFSETQ. The CDR3 is 15 residues long. V dropped 2 bases and J dropped 3; count of bases not matched to a gene: 8. The CDR3 protein is CASSFLQGSHYEQYF. The CDR3 DNA follows: TGCGCCAGCAGCTTTCTACAGGGGTCCCACTACGAGCAGTACTTC.

This clone was observed a handful of times. The genes are TRBV10-3 and TRBJ2-7, with TRBD1 identical over 8 bases. Germline V gene sequence: CDR1 ENHRY, CDR2 SYGVKD. The CDR3 loop spans 12 amino acids. V lost 6 bases, J lost 2 bases, and 0 bases stayed unmatched. The CDR3 spells CAIRDRAYEQYF. CDR3 nucleotides: TGTGCCATCAGGGACAGGGCCTACGAGCAGTACTTC.

The chain employs TRBV2 and TRBJ2-7; 8 bases agree with TRBD1. Per the germline V gene, CDR1 is SNHLY and CDR2 is FYNNEI. Trimming cost V 4 bases and J 4 bases; bases outside gene matches: 6. This CDR3 contains 14 residues. CDR3 bases: TGTGCCAGCAGTGTATCGTACAGGGGGTACGAGCAGTACTTC. It specifies CASSVSYRGYEQYF.

This clone was found a few times. The chain recombines TRBV5-4 with TRBJ1-2; D gene unclear. Germline CDR1 SGHNT, CDR2 YYREEE (reference sequence). Deletions cut 4 bases from V and 4 bases from J, with 14 bases between. The CDR3 has 14 amino acids. CDR3 coding DNA: TGTGCCAGCAGCCCGGGTTTAACGGGCTATGGCTACACCTTC. Translating it yields CASSPGLTGYGYTF.

CDR3 bases: TGTGCCAGCAGCAAAGTGGCCGGAGGGAATAATGAAAAACTGTTTTTT. Translation gives CASSKVAGGNNEKLFF. This chain uses TRBV4-2 with TRBJ1-4; the D is unclear. The CDR3 is 16 residues long. The V and J ends lost 5 bases and 4 bases respectively, with 17 bases between them. CDR1 and CDR2 from the germline V gene are LGHNA and YNFKEQ.

The chain employs TRBV7-3 and TRBJ2-6; no clear D. The V gene's germline CDR1 is SGHTA and CDR2 FQGTGA. The V and J ends lost 5 bases and 2 bases respectively, with 19 bases between them. The CDR3 is 18 amino acids. The CDR3 DNA follows: TGTGCCAGCAGCCCTATTCACCTACGAGGAACTGGGGCCAACGTCCTGACTTTC. Amino acids: CASSPIHLRGTGANVLTF.

The rearrangement joins TRBV6-1 to TRBJ1-2; 7 positions match TRBD1. This CDR3 is built from 15 residues. The junction had 11 bases not matched to a gene; V was cut back by 5 bases and J by 5 bases. Germline V CDR1 and CDR2: MNHNS, SASEGT. CDR3 DNA: TGTGCCAGCAGTTGGCAAACAGGGGCTCCATATGGCTACACCTTC. It encodes CASSWQTGAPYGYTF.

The chain has TRBV19 and TRBJ2-7; TRBD2 matches at 11 bases. V was clipped by 7 bases and J by 2 bases; unmatched bases: 4. The CDR3 runs 14 residues. CDR1 LNHDA and CDR2 SQIVND come from the germline V gene (reference sequence). CDR3 amino acids: CASKETSGAYEQYF. Written as DNA, the CDR3 is TGTGCCAGTAAGGAGACTAGCGGGGCCTACGAGCAGTACTTC.

The chain joins TRBV28 to TRBJ2-7; 8 nucleotides match TRBD1. Germline values: CDR1 MDHEN, CDR2 SYDVKM. This CDR3 comprises 13 residues. Trimming cost V 7 bases and J 8 bases; bases outside gene matches: 10. CDR3 bases: TGTGCCAGCACCCACCTCCGACAGGGGCAGCAGTACTTC. This translates into CASTHLRQGQQYF.

V is TRBV11-3 and J is TRBJ2-2; D is ambiguous. With 5 bases removed from V and 0 bases from J, the gap between germline ends came to 13 bases. Germline assignment: CDR1 SGHNT and CDR2 YENEEA. There are 16 residues in the CDR3. CDR3 residues: CASSPTNGPNTGELFF. The CDR3 DNA is TGTGCCAGCAGCCCTACGAACGGTCCGAACACCGGGGAGCTGTTTTTT.

This chain links TRBV6-4 with TRBJ1-5, with TRBD1 as a possible D gene (6 bases). V was cut by 7 bases and J by 2 bases, with 21 bases left in between. The CDR3 contains 17 residues. CDR1 is MRHNA, CDR2 SNTAGT, per germline. This CDR3 is CASKDSHDGSGNQPQHF. The CDR3 DNA is TGTGCCAGCAAGGACAGTCATGACGGATCGGGCAATCAGCCCCAGCATTTT.

The chain links TRBV6-6 to TRBJ1-3; 7 nucleotides align to TRBD1. The CDR3 has 13 amino acids. Germline trimming cut 6 bases from V and 7 bases from J; bases unmatched to any gene: 6. CDR1 is MNHNY, CDR2 SVGAGI, per germline (reference sequence). The CDR3 protein is CASRRTGDNTIYF. Written as DNA, the CDR3 is TGTGCCAGCAGGAGGACAGGCGATAACACCATATATTTT.

The chain combines TRBV28 with TRBJ1-2, with a weak D call TRBD1 (6 bases). The length of the CDR3 is 17 residues. V was clipped by 3 bases and J by 7 bases, with 24 bases between them. Germline CDR1 and CDR2: MDHEN and SYDVKM. For the CDR3, the DNA is TGTGCCAGCAGTTTTTTCCTAACGGGACAACTGGAAACTGGCTACACCTTC. This encodes CASSFFLTGQLETGYTF.

V is TRBV4-3 and J is TRBJ2-1; the match to TRBD2 covers 12 bases. This CDR3 region has 17 residues. V was clipped by 1 base and J by 10 bases; unmatched bases: 11. Germline loops: CDR1 LGHNA, CDR2 YSLEER. DNA for the CDR3: TGCGCCAGCAGCCAAGGGCCCCTGGCTAGCGGGGGGGGCGAGCAGTTCTTC. This codes for CASSQGPLASGGGEQFF.

The chain joins TRBV10-3 to TRBJ2-2; weak D call: TRBD1 (6 bases). Germline values: CDR1 ENHRY, CDR2 SYGVKD. The CDR3 length is 15 residues. The V and J ends lost 6 bases and 4 bases respectively, with 15 bases between them. Written as DNA, the CDR3 is TGTGCCATCAGCCGAACAGGGCAGGGCACCGGGGAGCTGTTTTTT. Protein sequence: CAISRTGQGTGELFF.

The V gene is TRBV5-1, the J gene TRBJ1-1; TRBD1 matches at 7 bases. Per germline, CDR1 SGHRS and CDR2 YFSETQ. The CDR3 has 20 amino acids. V shed 1 base and J 1 base; nucleotides not matched to a gene: 19. This CDR3 reads CASSLNDRQGPTPWNTEAFF. The CDR3 DNA sequence: TGCGCCAGCAGCTTGAATGACCGACAGGGCCCCACTCCCTGGAACACTGAAGCTTTCTTT.

J is TRBJ2-7 and V is TRBV19; 11 nucleotides agree with TRBD2. Trimming at V came to 4 bases and at J to 3 bases, leaving 5 bases not matched to a gene. Germline values: CDR1 LNHDA, CDR2 SQIVND (reference sequence). This CDR3 is built from 15 residues. CDR3 in DNA: TGTGCCAGTAGTACGAGACTAGCGGGGATCTACGAGCAGTACTTC. Translated, it gives CASSTRLAGIYEQYF.

Comments on this clone: Other DNA sequences within the sample encode an identical CDR3. The J gene is TRBJ2-3, the V gene TRBV5-4; 12 bases align to TRBD2. The junction had 5 bases not matched to a gene; V was cut back by 4 bases and J by 2 bases. CDR1 and CDR2 from the germline V gene are SGHNT and YYREEE (reference sequence). The CDR3 runs to 16 residues. The CDR3 loop is CASSTGLAGLTDTQYF. The CDR3 DNA sequence: TGTGCCAGCAGCACCGGACTAGCGGGGCTCACAGATACGCAGTATTTT.

This clone came up once. The chain recombines TRBV5-1 with TRBJ2-3, with TRBD2 matching 10 bases. This CDR3 comprises 15 residues. Germline V lookup: CDR1 SGHRS, CDR2 YFSETQ. J gave up 4 bases and V 1 base, and 3 bases lay outside the gene matches. The CDR3 region has the DNA TGCGCCAGCAGCTTGACCGGGACTAGCGCAGATACGCAGTATTTT. It codes for CASSLTGTSADTQYF.

Here the CDR3 reads CASSLWDRDNYGYTF. DNA of the CDR3: TGTGCCAGCAGCTTATGGGACAGGGACAACTATGGCTACACCTTC. The chain recombines TRBV7-8 with TRBJ1-2, with 9 positions matching TRBD1. The CDR3 extends over 15 amino acids. Trimming removed 2 bases from V and 2 bases from J; junction bases left unmatched: 3. Germline lookup yields CDR1 SGHVS and CDR2 FQNEAQ.